A single sample is the source of the 8 T cell receptor beta chains below, sequenced in a study of a mutant IDH1 vaccine in newly diagnosed glioma. These TCRs are of unknown antigen specificity. Sequencing was performed with immunoSEQ multiplex PCR; in TCRdb, only in-frame clones are kept and a portion is missing. Of 50,000 to 75,000 clones listed, about 81% are singletons. The time point denotes: week 5, during vaccination. Mutant IDH1 20-mer peptide, at 300 ug, made up each vaccine dose, with topical imiquimod. The input for sequencing was PBMCs, taken from a glioma patient whose treatment included an IDH1 peptide vaccine. The receptors were sampled from a woman in her 50s with glioma.

V gene TRBV28 combines with J gene TRBJ2-7; D is ambiguous. The CDR3 sequence is 13 residues long. Between the trimmed V and J ends, which lost 7 bases and 2 bases, there was a span of 12 bases. CDR1 MDHEN and CDR2 SYDVKM come from the germline V gene. The DNA of the CDR3 is TGTGCCAGCAAATCCTCACGTCCCTACGAGCAGTACTTC. This sequence encodes CASKSSRPYEQYF. The full variable domain, rest sourced from reference TRBV28 and TRBJ2-7, is DVKVTQSSRYLVKRTGEKVFLECVQDMDHENMFWYRQDPGLGLRLIYFSYDVKMKEKGDIPEGYSVSREKKERFSLILESASTNQTSMYLCASKSSRPYEQYFGPGTRLTVT.

The rearrangement joins TRBV6-1 to TRBJ2-7; TRBD2 matches 8 bases. The CDR3 totals 14 residues. Trimming at V came to 7 bases and at J to 1 base, leaving 6 bases not matched to a gene. Germline CDR1 MNHNS, CDR2 SASEGT. The CDR3 spells CASTAVAGSYEQYF. As DNA, the CDR3 is TGTGCCAGCACCGCGGTAGCGGGGTCCTACGAGCAGTACTTC.

Only a few counts were recorded for this clone. The chain uses TRBV5-1 and TRBJ1-1; tentatively, D is TRBD1 (5 bases). CDR1 and CDR2 from the germline V gene are SGHRS and YFSETQ. V was cut by 3 bases and J by 1 base, with 7 bases left in between. This CDR3 comprises 13 residues. The CDR3 reads CASSSQGNTEAFF. DNA for the CDR3: TGCGCCAGCAGCTCGCAGGGGAACACTGAAGCTTTCTTT.

For the CDR3, the DNA is TGTGCCAGCAGCGTAGACCCAGGGGCAAATTCACCCCTCCACTTT. It yields the protein CASSVDPGANSPLHF. The chain couples TRBV9 to TRBJ1-6, with TRBD1 as a possible D gene (6 bases). CDR3 length: 15 residues. CDR1 SGDLS and CDR2 YYNGEE come from the germline V gene. The V end was cut by 0 bases, the J end by 7 bases, with 11 bases between.

The chain couples TRBV11-2 to TRBJ1-1, with TRBD1 matching over 9 bases. Germline values: CDR1 SGHAT, CDR2 FQNNGV. Germline trimming cut 9 bases from V and 6 bases from J; bases unmatched to any gene: 14. The CDR3 is made up of 15 amino acids. In nucleotides, the CDR3 is TGTGCCAGTACTGGGACAGGGCGAGTATTGTCTGAAGCTTTCTTT. It codes for CASTGTGRVLSEAFF.

V gene TRBV7-9 combines with J gene TRBJ2-1; D gene ambiguous. V was cut by 1 base and J by 5 bases, with 12 bases left in between. There are 15 residues in the CDR3. Germline assignment: CDR1 SEHNR and CDR2 FQNEAQ (reference sequence). The CDR3 DNA is TGTGCCAGCAGCTTAGGCGGTAGTGCGCACAATGAGCAGTTCTTC. Translation: CASSLGGSAHNEQFF.

The V gene is TRBV5-1, the J gene TRBJ2-1; 11 nucleotides line up with TRBD2. V was pared by 7 bases and J by 4 bases, with 7 bases of the junction left unmatched. Looked up from germline, CDR1 is SGHRS and CDR2 is YFSETQ. The CDR3 is made up of 15 amino acids. CDR3 nucleotide sequence: TGCGCCAGCTGTACTAGCGGGGGCCGGTACAATGAGCAGTTCTTC. Protein sequence: CASCTSGGRYNEQFF.

J is TRBJ2-7 and V is TRBV6-6; 8 bases are a match to TRBD1. Germline loops: CDR1 MNHNY, CDR2 SVGAGI (reference sequence). Trimming at V came to 6 bases and at J to 2 bases, leaving 3 bases not matched to a gene. The CDR3 contains 13 residues. The CDR3 loop is CASSRGQAYEQYF. The CDR3 region has the DNA TGTGCCAGCAGCAGGGGACAGGCCTACGAGCAGTACTTC.